The 9 T cell receptor beta chains reported below all come from one sample, sequenced in a study of control samples from healthy donors and cancer patients. Using immunoSEQ multiplex PCR, the repertoire was profiled, and TCRdb retains in-frame clones only, with some absent. Among roughly 200,000 clones listed, 90% to 95% were seen once. The sequencing input was blood. The source of these receptors is a man aged 25 to 45 in good health.

CDR3 loop: CASVSGAMRRDEQFF. In DNA form, the CDR3 reads TGTGCCAGCGTTAGCGGGGCAATGAGAAGGGATGAGCAGTTCTTC. V is TRBV6-5 and J is TRBJ2-1; TRBD2 agrees at 8 bases. This CDR3 is built from 15 residues. Germline V lookup: CDR1 MNHEY, CDR2 SVGAGI. V was pared by 8 bases and J by 8 bases, with 14 bases of the junction left unmatched.

The CDR3 here is CASSFREGDYGYTF. The DNA for the CDR3 is TGCGCCAGCAGCTTTCGGGAGGGGGACTATGGCTACACCTTC. V usage is TRBV5-1 and J usage is TRBJ1-2; TRBD1 might be the D (6 bases). The CDR3 runs 14 residues. V lost 2 bases and J lost 3, with 11 bases in between. From germline, CDR1 is SGHRS and CDR2 YFSETQ.

The chain uses TRBV6-5 and TRBJ2-1; TRBD1 agrees at 7 bases. Germline values: CDR1 MNHEY, CDR2 SVGAGI. After removal of 6 bases from V and 10 bases from J, the junction contained 3 bases not matched to a gene. The CDR3 is 11 residues long. The DNA for the CDR3 is TGTGCCAGCAGGACAGGGACGGAGCAGTTCTTC. Its protein product is CASRTGTEQFF.

V and J are TRBV14 and TRBJ1-3; D uncertain. Trimming pared 4 bases from V and 0 bases from J, leaving 13 bases between. CDR3 length: 16 residues. Germline V CDR1 and CDR2: SGHDN, FVKESK. CDR3 sequence reads: CASSPLGSRSGNTIYF. The CDR3 DNA is TGTGCCAGCAGCCCCCTTGGCAGCCGCTCTGGAAACACCATATATTTT.

The genes are TRBV15 and TRBJ2-2; no reliable D call. The CDR3 length is 13 residues. Germline values: CDR1 LNHNV, CDR2 YYDKDF (reference sequence). Trimming cost V 1 base and J 7 bases, with 7 bases left between them. The CDR3 coding sequence is TGTGCCACCAGCAGAGTGGCGGACGGGGAGCTGTTTTTT. This encodes CATSRVADGELFF.

The chain's CDR3 is CAWSSKGLAMDTQYF. As DNA, the CDR3 is TGTGCCTGGAGTAGCAAGGGACTAGCCATGGATACGCAGTATTTT. This chain uses TRBV30 with TRBJ2-3; 9 bases are a match to TRBD2. V gave up 2 bases and J gave up 6 bases; unmatched junction bases: 9. CDR1 is GTSNPN and CDR2 is SVGIG in the germline V gene (reference sequence). The CDR3 spans 15 residues.

The chain employs TRBV30 and TRBJ1-5; D is possibly TRBD1 (5 bases). This CDR3 comprises 14 residues. V dropped 3 bases and J dropped 5 bases, with 14 bases sitting between them. CDR1 GTSNPN and CDR2 SVGIG come from the germline V gene (reference sequence). CDR3 coding DNA: TGTGCCTGGAGGGCGCAGGGTAGGTATCAGCCCCAGCATTTT. Amino acid sequence: CAWRAQGRYQPQHF.

V gene TRBV19 combines with J gene TRBJ2-1, with 10 bases aligning to TRBD2. The J segment lost 7 bases and the V segment lost 3 bases, leaving 6 bases of the junction unmatched. The CDR3 length is 15 residues. Germline lookup yields CDR1 LNHDA and CDR2 SQIVND (reference sequence). CDR3 in amino acids: CASSIPSGGVNEQFF. The CDR3 DNA sequence: TGTGCCAGTAGTATCCCCAGCGGGGGGGTGAATGAGCAGTTCTTC.

DNA of the CDR3: TGTGCCAGCAGTTCCAGGGCGAACACTGAAGCTTTCTTT. Encoded protein: CASSSRANTEAFF. V is TRBV6-6 and J is TRBJ1-1, with D tentatively TRBD1 (5 bases). This CDR3 contains 13 residues. The germline gives CDR1 MNHNY, CDR2 SVGAGI (reference sequence). The V end was cut by 4 bases, the J end by 1 base, with 7 bases between.